This TCR beta chain was found in a study of blood T cells in healthy people across ages. Study results and limitations: It was the long-lived donors that had more naive CD4+ cells and higher diversity than aged donors.

This clonotype appeared a few times. Its antigen is still unknown. For the second PCR, which ran for roughly 6 to 12 cycles, a sample-barcoded 5' primer and a J-beta primer mix were used. From each sample, at least 2.5 million paired-end reads containing CDR3 were obtained. TCRdb used MiXCR to reprocess the 5' RACE reads, holding one entry per CDR3 protein. Of roughly 800,000 distinct CDR3 sequences listed, 58% were seen once; the top ten hold approximately 23%. The TCR was taken from a man aged 30 to 45 in good health. Sequenced input: blood.

The CDR3 DNA follows: TGTGCCAGCAGTTTATATCGGTGGGGGACTATTCAGTACTTC. Its protein product is CASSLYRWGTIQYF. V usage is TRBV27 and J usage is TRBJ2-4, with a possible D match to TRBD2 (6 bases). The V gene lost 1 base and the J gene lost 10 bases, with 14 bases spanning the gap. The CDR3 loop spans 14 amino acids. Germline loops: CDR1 MNHEY, CDR2 SMNVEV (reference sequence).